The clone carrying this T cell receptor beta chain was counted only a few times. Germline CDR1 is MNHEY and CDR2 is SVGAGI. The CDR3 contains 14 residues. Unmatched junction bases numbered 7, after V lost 6 bases and J lost 3 bases. The PCR had 60 Vbeta and 13 Jbeta primers. The table came from immunoSEQ multiplex PCR; TCRdb's copy has only in-frame clones and leaves some out. The sample shows about 170,000 clones, around 78% of them seen only once. The data derive from a study of cytomegalovirus exposure and HLA in healthy donors. Sequencing was done on a sample of PBMCs. This chain links TRBV6-5 with TRBJ2-7; 8 bases are a match to TRBD1. The TCR was taken from a woman aged 45 to 65 in good health and CMV-seropositive. Here the CDR3 reads CASSRDRTRYEQYF. CDR3 DNA: TGTGCCAGCAGCAGGGACAGGACTCGCTACGAGCAGTACTTC.